This T cell receptor beta chain came from a study of radiation and T cells in renal cell carcinoma. Time point: blood 4 weeks post-SBRT, at nephrectomy. Documented treatment: 15 Gy SBRT to primary tumor, nephrectomy 4 weeks later. Blood was sampled at baseline, 2 weeks and 4 weeks after SBRT. Assay: immunoSEQ multiplex PCR; the TCRdb copy retains only in-frame clones and omits some. The sample shows 90,000 to 100,000 clones, 84% of them seen only once. As regards this clone: As yet, its antigen is unknown.

J lost 4 bases, V lost 0 bases, and 5 bases had no gene match. Germline values: CDR1 MGHRA, CDR2 YSYEKL. The CDR3 is 15 residues long. Study results and limitations: Baseline intratumoral clonotype presence is unknown without pretreatment biopsies.

The V call is TRBV4-1, the J call TRBJ2-7, with 8 bases matching TRBD2. Specimen: blood, collected from a patient whose treatment included radiotherapy and nephrectomy. This receptor was identified in a man aged 55 to 69 with renal cell carcinoma. The CDR3 sequence: CASSQDSGTTYEQYF. As DNA, the CDR3 is TGCGCCAGCAGCCAAGATAGCGGGACCACTTACGAGCAGTACTTC.